A single sample is the source of the 29 T cell receptor beta chains below, sequenced in a study of blood T cell repertoires in COVID-19. Sequencing was performed with immunoSEQ multiplex PCR; in TCRdb, only in-frame clones are kept and a portion is missing. Of 120,000 or so clones in the sample, about four fifths were seen once. Sequencing was done on a sample of peripheral blood. These receptors were taken from a woman in her fifties or sixties with acute or convalescent COVID-19.

The genes are TRBV28 and TRBJ1-5; D is unclear. In germline, CDR1 is MDHEN, CDR2 SYDVKM. The CDR3 sequence is 14 residues long. The V and J ends lost 2 bases and 7 bases respectively, with 12 bases between them. For the CDR3, the DNA is TGTGCCAGCAGTTTAGGCCAAGTGGAGCAGCCCCAGCATTTT. The encoded protein is CASSLGQVEQPQHF. Using reference TRBV28 and TRBJ1-5 for the parts outside the CDR3, the full variable domain is DVKVTQSSRYLVKRTGEKVFLECVQDMDHENMFWYRQDPGLGLRLIYFSYDVKMKEKGDIPEGYSVSREKKERFSLILESASTNQTSMYLCASSLGQVEQPQHFGDGTRLSIL.

The chain carries TRBV24-1 and TRBJ2-1; 9 bases are a match to TRBD2. Germline loops: CDR1 KGHDR, CDR2 SFDVKD. The CDR3 covers 17 residues. V trimming: 5 bases; J trimming: 0 bases; junction bases outside the gene matches: 7. CDR3 nucleotides: TGTGCCACCAGTGCACTAGCGGGTTCTGGCTCCTACAATGAGCAGTTCTTC. Protein: CATSALAGSGSYNEQFF.

The J gene is TRBJ1-1, the V gene TRBV5-1; TRBD1 matches 7 bases. V lost 2 bases and J lost 4; bases outside the gene matches: 2. The germline V gene has CDR1 SGHRS and CDR2 YFSETQ. The CDR3 spans 13 residues. CDR3 sequence: CASSLRQGTEAFF. The CDR3 bases are TGCGCCAGCAGCTTACGACAGGGCACTGAAGCTTTCTTT.

The rearrangement joins TRBV30 to TRBJ1-2, with a possible D match to TRBD1 (5 bases). Germline V gene data show CDR1 as GTSNPN and CDR2 as SVGIG (reference sequence). CDR3 size: 14 residues. V lost 0 bases to trimming and J lost 6 bases, with 14 bases between them. Written as DNA, the CDR3 is TGTGCCTGGAGTGTCCTAGGCCGGGGGGATGGCTACACCTTC. It specifies CAWSVLGRGDGYTF.

The chain has TRBV6-1 and TRBJ2-4; maybe TRBD1 (6 bases). The V gene lost 2 bases and the J gene lost 0 bases, with 14 bases spanning the gap. CDR1 is MNHNS, CDR2 SASEGT, per germline. CDR3 length: 17 amino acids. The CDR3 coding sequence is TGTGCCAGCAGTGAATTAGGGGGAACTCTAGCCAAAAACATTCAGTACTTC. It yields the protein CASSELGGTLAKNIQYF.

The chain uses TRBV6-1 and TRBJ2-5; TRBD1 aligns across 10 bases. CDR1 MNHNS and CDR2 SASEGT come from the germline V gene. CDR3 length: 14 amino acids. Trimming cost V 3 bases and J 6 bases; bases outside gene matches: 4. The CDR3 nucleotides are TGTGCCAGCAGTGACCGGGACAGGGGTAAGACCCAGTACTTC. Its protein is CASSDRDRGKTQYF.

The rearrangement uses TRBV14 and TRBJ2-3; a weak D match, TRBD2 (5 bases). The ends were cut back, 1 base at V and 8 bases at J, with 13 bases in the middle. Germline lookup yields CDR1 SGHDN and CDR2 FVKESK. The CDR3 contains 14 residues. CDR3 coding DNA: TGTGCCAGCAGCCAAGTCGGACTCTCTTCTACGCAGTATTTT. Translated: CASSQVGLSSTQYF.

V is TRBV5-6 and J is TRBJ1-2; 7 bases line up with TRBD1. The germline V gene has CDR1 SGHDT and CDR2 YYEEEE. The CDR3 is 15 residues long. Unmatched junction bases numbered 6, after V lost 4 bases and J lost 0 bases. This CDR3 is CASSPRQGPNYGYTF. The CDR3 DNA reads TGTGCCAGCAGCCCAAGACAGGGACCTAACTATGGCTACACCTTC.

This clone came up a few times. This CDR3 reads CASSLLQSYQPQHF. For the CDR3, the DNA is TGTGCCAGCAGCTTGCTTCAGTCTTATCAGCCCCAGCATTTT. The chain employs TRBV5-8 and TRBJ1-5; D remains unclear. The CDR3 runs to 14 residues. Trimming cost V 1 base and J 5 bases, with 10 bases left between them. CDR1 and CDR2 from the germline V gene are SGHTS and YDEGEE. The variable domain in full, with the rest retrieved from reference TRBV5-8 and TRBJ1-5, is EAGVTQSPTHLIKTRGQQATLRCSPISGHTSVYWYQQALGLGLQFLLWYDEGEERNRGNFPPRFSGRQFPNYSSELNVNALELEDSALYLCASSLLQSYQPQHFGDGTRLSIL.

V gene TRBV6-5 combines with J gene TRBJ1-5; 7 bases line up with TRBD1. The germline V gene has CDR1 MNHEY and CDR2 SVGAGI. With 6 bases clipped from V and 0 bases from J, the junction kept 5 bases outside the gene matches. The CDR3 sequence is 15 residues long. The CDR3, as DNA: TGTGCCAGCAGGGAGACAGGGTATAGCAATCAGCCCCAGCATTTT. Translated: CASRETGYSNQPQHF.

About this clone itself: The junction does not match germline at one end; this may be a read error. The chain's CDR3 is CASSIAGGSTDTQYF. The CDR3 nucleotides are TGTGCCAGCAGCATAGCGGGGGGTAGCACAGATACGCAGTATTTT. The chain is built from TRBV7-2 and TRBJ2-3; 10 bases align to TRBD2. In germline, CDR1 is SGHTA, CDR2 FQGNSA. This CDR3 spans 15 amino acids. Together with reference TRBV7-2 and TRBJ2-3, the CDR3 gives the full variable domain: GAGVSQSPSNKVTEKGKDVELRCDPISGHTALYWYRQSLGQGLEFLIYFQGNSAPDKSGLPSDRFSAERTGGSVSTLTIQRTQQEDSAVYLCASSIAGGSTDTQYFGPGTRLTVL.

The J gene is TRBJ1-1, the V gene TRBV4-1; D uncertain. The CDR3 sequence is 13 residues long. Germline V CDR1 and CDR2: MGHRA, YSYEKL. Trimming removed 0 bases at V and 5 bases at J, with 7 bases between. The CDR3 nucleotides read TGCGCCAGCAGCCAAGAGAGGAGGACTGAAGCTTTCTTT. Translated: CASSQERRTEAFF.

The genes are TRBV12-3 or TRBV12-4 and TRBJ2-2; 7 nucleotides line up with TRBD2. The V gene end was trimmed by 10 bases and the J gene end by 7 bases; junction bases not matched to a gene: 9. This CDR3 comprises 13 residues. The CDR3 sequence: CATRIGGVGELFF. The CDR3 nucleotides read TGTGCCACCAGAATTGGGGGGGTCGGGGAGCTGTTTTTT.

This clone was observed a handful of times. This chain joins TRBV29-1 and TRBJ2-7; no definite D call. V shed 7 bases and J shed 0 bases, with 10 bases lying between them. There are 12 residues in the CDR3. Per germline, CDR1 SQVTM and CDR2 ANQGSEA. CDR3 region: CSAAVDSYEQYF. The CDR3 nucleotides are TGCAGCGCGGCGGTCGACTCCTACGAGCAGTACTTC.

The chain couples TRBV2 to TRBJ1-4; 7 nucleotides agree with TRBD1. The J segment lost 5 bases and the V segment lost 8 bases, leaving 5 bases of the junction unmatched. This CDR3 spans 13 amino acids. Germline assignment: CDR1 SNHLY and CDR2 FYNNEI. The CDR3 DNA reads as TGTGCCAGCGAAAGGGACAGAAATGAAAAACTGTTTTTT. Translated, it gives CASERDRNEKLFF.

This clone was seen only once. The genes are TRBV30 and TRBJ1-3; D gene unclear. The CDR3 covers 13 residues. Trimming stripped 0 bases from V and 4 bases from J, with 7 bases between. Germline V gene sequence: CDR1 GTSNPN, CDR2 SVGIG (reference sequence). The CDR3 nucleotides read TGTGCCTGGAGTGTACTGATGGGAAACACCATATATTTT. Translating gives CAWSVLMGNTIYF.

The chain combines TRBV20-1 with TRBJ1-5; unclear D gene. The germline V and J ends were trimmed by 3 bases and 3 bases, with 6 bases remaining between them. This CDR3 has 12 amino acids. CDR1 is DFQATT, CDR2 SNEGSKA, per germline (reference sequence). The CDR3 sequence: CSASTYNQPQHF. As DNA, the CDR3 is TGCAGTGCTAGTACCTACAATCAGCCCCAGCATTTT.

V and J are TRBV27 and TRBJ2-2, with 13 bases lining up with TRBD2. CDR3 length: 16 residues. J was trimmed by 6 bases and V by 3 bases; bases with no gene match: 4. CDR1 is MNHEY, CDR2 SMNVEV, per germline (reference sequence). DNA for the CDR3: TGTGCCAGCAGTTTCGGGACTAGCGGGGATTCCGGGGAGCTGTTTTTT. It is translated as CASSFGTSGDSGELFF.

V and J are TRBV19 and TRBJ1-2; 10 nucleotides agree with TRBD1. CDR1 and CDR2 from the germline V gene are LNHDA and SQIVND (reference sequence). V lost 3 bases, J lost 2 bases, and 6 bases stayed unmatched. The CDR3 consists of 16 residues. CDR3 DNA: TGTGCCAGTAGTATTGGGACAGGGGCGAACAACTATGGCTACACCTTC. This sequence encodes CASSIGTGANNYGYTF.

This clone showed up many times. The J gene is TRBJ2-3, the V gene TRBV27; D may be TRBD2 (6 bases). V lost 1 base and J lost 0, with 8 bases in between. This CDR3 comprises 15 residues. Germline CDR1 is MNHEY and CDR2 is SMNVEV (reference sequence). The CDR3 region has the DNA TGTGCCAGCAGTTTATTCGGGGGTAGCACAGATACGCAGTATTTT. It codes for CASSLFGGSTDTQYF.

The V call is TRBV28, the J call TRBJ1-2; TRBD1 might be the D (6 bases). Per the germline V gene, CDR1 is MDHEN and CDR2 is SYDVKM. This CDR3 is built from 11 residues. CDR3: CVAGAMGGYTF. The CDR3 nucleotides read TGTGTTGCGGGGGCGATGGGTGGCTACACCTTC.

This clone has a handful of counts. J is TRBJ1-3 and V is TRBV7-2, with 7 bases identical to TRBD1. CDR3 size: 16 residues. The germline CDR1 and CDR2 sequences are SGHTA and FQGNSA. V shed 4 bases and J 2 bases; nucleotides not matched to a gene: 8. CDR3 DNA sequence: TGTGCCAGCAGCTCGGAGGGACAGATAACTGGAAACACCATATATTTT. This gives the protein CASSSEGQITGNTIYF. The variable domain in full, completed from reference TRBV7-2 and TRBJ1-3, reads GAGVSQSPSNKVTEKGKDVELRCDPISGHTALYWYRQSLGQGLEFLIYFQGNSAPDKSGLPSDRFSAERTGGSVSTLTIQRTQQEDSAVYLCASSSEGQITGNTIYFGEGSWLTVV.

The chain carries TRBV7-8 and TRBJ1-6, with a weak D call TRBD1 (5 bases). The CDR3 has 15 residues. V was clipped by 5 bases and J by 2 bases, with 10 bases between them. CDR1 and CDR2 from the germline V gene are SGHVS and FQNEAQ. DNA for the CDR3: TGTGCCAGCAGCCCTCAGGGTACCTATAATTCACCCCTCCACTTT. This codes for CASSPQGTYNSPLHF.

The chain employs TRBV4-1 and TRBJ1-6; 8 bases are shared with TRBD1. CDR1 is MGHRA and CDR2 is YSYEKL in the germline V gene. Losses at the gene ends were 7 bases for V and 12 bases for J; bases not matched to a gene: 8. The length of the CDR3 is 13 residues. The chain's CDR3 is CASTPGGIKPLHF. CDR3 nucleotides: TGCGCCAGCACCCCAGGGGGCATAAAACCCCTCCACTTT.

The J gene is TRBJ1-1, the V gene TRBV5-1; 8 bases align to TRBD1. Germline V gene sequence: CDR1 SGHRS, CDR2 YFSETQ. The junction had 3 bases not matched to a gene; V was cut back by 3 bases and J by 2 bases. The CDR3 has 14 amino acids. CDR3 DNA: TGCGCCAGCAGCTCCAGGGGGCGAAACACTGAAGCTTTCTTT. Translation: CASSSRGRNTEAFF.

The CDR3 nucleotides are TGTGCCAGCAGTTTTGAACAGATCAATCAGCCCCAGCATTTT. Residues: CASSFEQINQPQHF. This chain links TRBV28 with TRBJ1-5; D is unclear. V lost 3 bases and J lost 3, with 9 bases in between. This CDR3 is 14 amino acids long. CDR1 is MDHEN and CDR2 is SYDVKM in the germline V gene.

The V and J genes are TRBV30 and TRBJ1-3; TRBD1 matches at 8 bases. CDR1 and CDR2 from the germline V gene are GTSNPN and SVGIG (reference sequence). This CDR3 has 15 residues. After removal of 4 bases from V and 0 bases from J, the junction contained 5 bases not matched to a gene. The chain's CDR3 is CAWNRGGPSGNTIYF. CDR3 coding DNA: TGTGCCTGGAACAGGGGGGGTCCCTCTGGAAACACCATATATTTT.

A few counts support this clone. This sequence joins TRBV29-1 and TRBJ1-2; D is perhaps TRBD1 (6 bases). CDR3 length equals 15 residues. From germline, CDR1 is SQVTM and CDR2 ANQGSEA. Between the trimmed V and J ends, which lost 4 bases and 0 bases, there was a span of 15 bases. CDR3 sequence: CSVAGESLANYGYTF. The CDR3 DNA is TGCAGCGTTGCAGGGGAATCATTAGCTAACTATGGCTACACCTTC.

Only one count was recorded for this clone. The V and J genes are TRBV27 and TRBJ2-7, with D tentatively TRBD2 (5 bases). V was clipped by 5 bases and J by 0 bases, with 17 bases between them. CDR1 and CDR2 (germline): MNHEY, SMNVEV (reference sequence). The CDR3 has 16 residues. CDR3 bases: TGTGCCAGCAGTCCGACTACGGCAATGGGCTCCTACGAGCAGTACTTC. This codes for CASSPTTAMGSYEQYF.